This TCR beta chain was captured by sequencing in a study of a mutant IDH1 vaccine in newly diagnosed glioma. Study summary: Vaccination began 4-6 weeks post radiotherapy alone, or with temozolomide cycles.

The data were produced by immunoSEQ multiplex PCR, yet TCRdb's version contains in-frame clones alone and is incomplete. The sample holds about 26,000 clones, around 80% seen once. This clone was picked up one time. Its target is not known. The CDR3 is 12 amino acids. Per the germline V gene, CDR1 is SGHRS and CDR2 is YFSETQ. V was cut by 5 bases and J by 8 bases, with 13 bases left in between. Broader study findings: Overall, just under 95% of patients had vaccine-induced immune responses.

Indicated time point: week 5, during vaccination. Each dose delivered 300 ug of mutant IDH1 20-mer peptide subcutaneously with imiquimod. The TCR sequence derives from a man aged 35 to 55 with glioma. Some clones in this sample may be carry-over from other donors' samples. The sample was PBMCs, taken from a glioma patient whose treatment included an IDH1 peptide vaccine. V and J are TRBV5-1 and TRBJ1-1; no reliable D call. This chain's CDR3 is CASRLRENEAFF. The CDR3 nucleotides read TGCGCCAGCAGACTCCGGGAAAACGAAGCTTTCTTT.